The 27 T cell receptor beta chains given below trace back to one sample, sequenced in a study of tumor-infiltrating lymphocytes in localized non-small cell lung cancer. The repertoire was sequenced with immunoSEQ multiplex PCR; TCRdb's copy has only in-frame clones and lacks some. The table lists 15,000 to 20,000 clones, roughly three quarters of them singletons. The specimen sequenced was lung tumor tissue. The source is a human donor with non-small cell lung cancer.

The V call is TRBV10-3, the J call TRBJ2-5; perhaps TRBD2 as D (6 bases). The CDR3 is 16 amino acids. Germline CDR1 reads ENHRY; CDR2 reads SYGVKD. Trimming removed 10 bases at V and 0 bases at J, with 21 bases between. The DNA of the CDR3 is TGTGCCACGGGGGAGGCGGAGTCTAGCGACCAAGAGACCCAGTACTTC. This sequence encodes CATGEAESSDQETQYF.

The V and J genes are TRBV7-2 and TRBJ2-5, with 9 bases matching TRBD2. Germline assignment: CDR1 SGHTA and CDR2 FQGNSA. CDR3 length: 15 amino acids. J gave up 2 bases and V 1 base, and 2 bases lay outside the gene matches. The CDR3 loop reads CASSLVAGGQETQYF. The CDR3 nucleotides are TGTGCCAGCAGCTTAGTGGCGGGGGGGCAAGAGACCCAGTACTTC.

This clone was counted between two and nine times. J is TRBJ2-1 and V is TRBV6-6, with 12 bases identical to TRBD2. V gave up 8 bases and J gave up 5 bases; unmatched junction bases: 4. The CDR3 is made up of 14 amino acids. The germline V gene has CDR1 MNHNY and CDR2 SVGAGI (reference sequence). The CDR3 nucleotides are TGTGCCAGCCTAGCGGGGGGGCTAAACAATGAGCAGTTCTTC. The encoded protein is CASLAGGLNNEQFF.

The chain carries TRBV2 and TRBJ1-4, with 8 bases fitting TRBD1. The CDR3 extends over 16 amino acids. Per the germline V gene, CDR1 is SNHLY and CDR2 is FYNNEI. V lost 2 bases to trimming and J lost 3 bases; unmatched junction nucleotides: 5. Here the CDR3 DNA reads TGTGCCAGCAGTGAATTGGAACAGGGGGCTAATGAAAAACTGTTTTTT. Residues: CASSELEQGANEKLFF.

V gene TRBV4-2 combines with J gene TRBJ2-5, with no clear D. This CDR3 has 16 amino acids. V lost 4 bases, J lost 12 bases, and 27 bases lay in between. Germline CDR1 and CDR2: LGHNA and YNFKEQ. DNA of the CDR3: TGTGCCAGCAGCCCAAGGGCGGAGAGGTACGTTGGCGGAGAGTACTTC. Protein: CASSPRAERYVGGEYF.

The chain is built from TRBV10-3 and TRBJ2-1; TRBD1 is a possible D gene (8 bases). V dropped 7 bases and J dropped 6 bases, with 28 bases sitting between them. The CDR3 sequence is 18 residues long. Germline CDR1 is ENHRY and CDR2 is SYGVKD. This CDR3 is CAIKEAPGGGGRSNEQFF. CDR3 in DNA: TGTGCCATCAAGGAAGCCCCAGGGGGCGGGGGTCGTAGCAATGAGCAGTTCTTC.

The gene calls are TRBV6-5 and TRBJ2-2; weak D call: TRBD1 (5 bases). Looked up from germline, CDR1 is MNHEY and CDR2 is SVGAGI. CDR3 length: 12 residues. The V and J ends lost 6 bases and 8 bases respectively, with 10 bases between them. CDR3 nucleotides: TGTGCCAGCAGGCTAAGGGGAGGGGAGCTGTTTTTT. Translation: CASRLRGGELFF.

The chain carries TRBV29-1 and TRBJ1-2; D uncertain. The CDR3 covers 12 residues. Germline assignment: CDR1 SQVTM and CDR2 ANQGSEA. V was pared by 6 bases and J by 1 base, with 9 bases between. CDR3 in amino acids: CSVGDGNYGYTF. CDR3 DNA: TGCAGCGTCGGTGACGGTAACTATGGCTACACCTTC.

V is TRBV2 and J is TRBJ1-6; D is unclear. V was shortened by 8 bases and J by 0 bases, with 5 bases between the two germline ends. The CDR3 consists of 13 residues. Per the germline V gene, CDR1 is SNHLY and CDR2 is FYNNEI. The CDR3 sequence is CASGSSYNSPLHF. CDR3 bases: TGTGCCAGCGGGAGCTCCTATAATTCACCCCTCCACTTT.

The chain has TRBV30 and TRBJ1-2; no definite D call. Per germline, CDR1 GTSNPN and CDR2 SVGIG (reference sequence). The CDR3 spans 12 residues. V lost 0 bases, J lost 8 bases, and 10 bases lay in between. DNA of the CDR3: TGTGCCTGGAGTGTAAATCTCTACGGCTACACCTTC. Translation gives CAWSVNLYGYTF.

DNA of the CDR3: TGTGCCAGCAGACCCGACGGTCGGGAGCAGTACTTC. Its protein is CASRPDGREQYF. The V and J genes are TRBV2 and TRBJ2-7, with D unclear. CDR3 length: 12 amino acids. V was clipped by 6 bases and J by 7 bases, with 13 bases between them. CDR1 SNHLY and CDR2 FYNNEI come from the germline V gene.

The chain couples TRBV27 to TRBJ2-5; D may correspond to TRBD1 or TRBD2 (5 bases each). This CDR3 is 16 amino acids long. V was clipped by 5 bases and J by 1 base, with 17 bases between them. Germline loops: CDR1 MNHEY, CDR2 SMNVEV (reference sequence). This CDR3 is CASSLAGRGSQETQYF. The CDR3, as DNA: TGTGCCAGCAGTCTGGCGGGTAGGGGTTCCCAAGAGACCCAGTACTTC.

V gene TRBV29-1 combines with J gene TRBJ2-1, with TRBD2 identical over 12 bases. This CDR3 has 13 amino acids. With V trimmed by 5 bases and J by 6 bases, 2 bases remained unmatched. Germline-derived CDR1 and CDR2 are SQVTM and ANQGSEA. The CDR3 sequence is CSVKTSGSNEQFF. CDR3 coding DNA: TGCAGCGTTAAGACTAGCGGGAGCAATGAGCAGTTCTTC.

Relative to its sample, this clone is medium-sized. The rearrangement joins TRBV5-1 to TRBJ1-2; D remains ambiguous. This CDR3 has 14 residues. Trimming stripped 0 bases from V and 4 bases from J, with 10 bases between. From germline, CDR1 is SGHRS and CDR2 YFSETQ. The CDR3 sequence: CASSLELAGYGYTF. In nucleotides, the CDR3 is TGCGCCAGCAGCTTGGAGTTAGCAGGCTATGGCTACACCTTC.

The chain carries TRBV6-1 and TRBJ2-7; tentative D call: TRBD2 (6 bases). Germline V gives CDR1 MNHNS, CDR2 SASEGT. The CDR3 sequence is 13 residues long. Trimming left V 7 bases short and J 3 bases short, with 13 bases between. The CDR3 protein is CASMQDYSYEQYF. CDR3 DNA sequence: TGTGCCAGCATGCAGGACTACAGCTACGAGCAGTACTTC.

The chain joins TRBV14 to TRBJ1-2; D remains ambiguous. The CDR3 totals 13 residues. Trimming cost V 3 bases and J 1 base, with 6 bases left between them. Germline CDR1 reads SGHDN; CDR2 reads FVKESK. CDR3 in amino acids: CASSQAINYGYTF. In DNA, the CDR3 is TGTGCCAGCAGCCAGGCGATTAACTATGGCTACACCTTC.

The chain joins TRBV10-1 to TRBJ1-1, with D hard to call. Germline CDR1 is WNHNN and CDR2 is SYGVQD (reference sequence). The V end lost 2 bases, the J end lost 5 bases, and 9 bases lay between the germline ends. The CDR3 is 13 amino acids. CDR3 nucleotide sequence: TGCGCCAGCAGTGAGGACGGAGCAACTGAAGCTTTCTTT. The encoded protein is CASSEDGATEAFF.

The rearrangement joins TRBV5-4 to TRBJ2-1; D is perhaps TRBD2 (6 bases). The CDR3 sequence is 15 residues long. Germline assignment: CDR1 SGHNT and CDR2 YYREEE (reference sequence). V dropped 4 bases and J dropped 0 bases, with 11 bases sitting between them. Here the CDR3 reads CASSLDYRSYNEQFF. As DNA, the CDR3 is TGTGCCAGCAGCCTGGACTACCGCTCCTACAATGAGCAGTTCTTC.

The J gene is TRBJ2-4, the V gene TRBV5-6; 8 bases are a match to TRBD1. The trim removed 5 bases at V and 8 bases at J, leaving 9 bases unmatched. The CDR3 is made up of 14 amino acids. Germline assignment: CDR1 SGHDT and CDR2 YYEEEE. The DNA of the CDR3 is TGTGCCAGCAGTCTTGACAGGGGCATTGACATTCAGTACTTC. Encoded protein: CASSLDRGIDIQYF.

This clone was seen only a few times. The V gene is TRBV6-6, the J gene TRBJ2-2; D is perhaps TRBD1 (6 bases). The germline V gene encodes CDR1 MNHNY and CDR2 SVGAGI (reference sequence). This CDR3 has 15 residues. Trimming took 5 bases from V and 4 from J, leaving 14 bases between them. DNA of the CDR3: TGTGCCAGCAGTCCCCGGACAGCTGGCACCGGGGAGCTGTTTTTT. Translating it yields CASSPRTAGTGELFF.

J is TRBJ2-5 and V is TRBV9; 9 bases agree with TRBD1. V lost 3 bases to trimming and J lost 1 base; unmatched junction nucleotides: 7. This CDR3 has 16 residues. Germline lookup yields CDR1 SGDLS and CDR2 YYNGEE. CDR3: CASSEGQGFSQETQYF. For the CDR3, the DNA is TGTGCCAGCAGCGAGGGACAGGGTTTCTCCCAAGAGACCCAGTACTTC.

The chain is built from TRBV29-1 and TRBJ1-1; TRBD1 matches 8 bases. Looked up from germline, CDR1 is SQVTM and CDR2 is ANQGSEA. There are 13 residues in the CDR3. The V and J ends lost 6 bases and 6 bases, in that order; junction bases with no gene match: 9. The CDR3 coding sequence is TGCAGCGTACACAGGGGGAGGATTGCTGAAGCTTTCTTT. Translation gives CSVHRGRIAEAFF. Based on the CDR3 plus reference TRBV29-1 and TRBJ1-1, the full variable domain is SAVISQKPSRDICQRGTSLTIQCQVDSQVTMMFWYRQQPGQSLTLIATANQGSEATYESGFVIDKFPISRPNLTFSTLTVSNMSPEDSSIYLCSVHRGRIAEAFFGQGTRLTVV.

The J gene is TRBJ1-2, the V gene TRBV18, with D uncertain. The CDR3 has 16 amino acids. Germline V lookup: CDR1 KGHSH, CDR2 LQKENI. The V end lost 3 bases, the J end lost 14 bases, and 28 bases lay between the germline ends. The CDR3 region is CASSPTQSGSTVLRTF. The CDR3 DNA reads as TGTGCCAGCTCACCGACCCAGTCTGGGAGCACGGTTTTGAGGACCTTC.

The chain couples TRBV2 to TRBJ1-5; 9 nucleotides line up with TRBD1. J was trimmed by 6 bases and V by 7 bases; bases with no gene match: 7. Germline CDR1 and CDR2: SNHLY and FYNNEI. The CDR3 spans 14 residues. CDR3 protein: CASTQQGAGQPQHF. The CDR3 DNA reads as TGTGCCAGCACCCAACAGGGGGCGGGTCAGCCCCAGCATTTT.

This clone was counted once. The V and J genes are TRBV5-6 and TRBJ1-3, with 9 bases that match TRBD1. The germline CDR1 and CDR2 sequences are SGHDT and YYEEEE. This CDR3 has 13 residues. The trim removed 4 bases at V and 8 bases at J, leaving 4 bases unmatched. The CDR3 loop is CASSRDRVDTIYF. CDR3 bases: TGTGCCAGCAGCCGGGACAGGGTGGACACCATATATTTT.

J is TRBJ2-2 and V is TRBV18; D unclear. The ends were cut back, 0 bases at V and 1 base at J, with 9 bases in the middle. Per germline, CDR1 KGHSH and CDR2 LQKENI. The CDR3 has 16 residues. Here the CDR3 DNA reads TGTGCCAGCTCACCACCGTTCTCGGAGAACACCGGGGAGCTGTTTTTT. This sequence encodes CASSPPFSENTGELFF.

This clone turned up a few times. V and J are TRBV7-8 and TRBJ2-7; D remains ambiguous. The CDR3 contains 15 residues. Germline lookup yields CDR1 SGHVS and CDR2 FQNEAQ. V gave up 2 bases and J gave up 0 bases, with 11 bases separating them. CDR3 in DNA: TGTGCCAGCAGCTTAATGCGGACCAGCTCCTACGAGCAGTACTTC. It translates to CASSLMRTSSYEQYF.